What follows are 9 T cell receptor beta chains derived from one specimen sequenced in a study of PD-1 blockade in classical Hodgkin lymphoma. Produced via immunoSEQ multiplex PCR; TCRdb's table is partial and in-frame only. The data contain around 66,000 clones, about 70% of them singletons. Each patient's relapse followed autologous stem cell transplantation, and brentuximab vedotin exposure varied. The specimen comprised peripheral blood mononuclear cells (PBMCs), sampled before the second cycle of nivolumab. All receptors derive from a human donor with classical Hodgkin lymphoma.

CDR3 residues: CASSPGSNQPQHF. The CDR3 region has the DNA TGTGCCAGCTCACCAGGAAGCAATCAGCCCCAGCATTTT. The V call is TRBV18, the J call TRBJ1-5, with D hard to call. The CDR3 totals 13 residues. Looked up from germline, CDR1 is KGHSH and CDR2 is LQKENI. Trimming stripped 2 bases from V and 1 base from J, with 3 bases between.

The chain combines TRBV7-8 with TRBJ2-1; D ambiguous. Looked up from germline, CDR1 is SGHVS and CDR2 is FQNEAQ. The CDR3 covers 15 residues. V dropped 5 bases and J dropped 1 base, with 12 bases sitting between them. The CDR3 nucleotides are TGTGCCAGCAGCACACTCCGCTTTTCCTACAATGAGCAGTTCTTC. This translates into CASSTLRFSYNEQFF.

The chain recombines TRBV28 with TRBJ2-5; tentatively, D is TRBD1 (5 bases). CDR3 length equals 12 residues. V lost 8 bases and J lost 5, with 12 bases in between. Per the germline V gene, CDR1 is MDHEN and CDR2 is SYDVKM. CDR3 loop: CASDKGSETQYF. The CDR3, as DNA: TGTGCCAGCGACAAGGGGTCGGAGACCCAGTACTTC.

CDR3 bases: TGTGCCAGCAGCGTCAGACAGGGCTACGGTGAAAAACTGTTTTTT. Its protein product is CASSVRQGYGEKLFF. The chain employs TRBV13 and TRBJ1-4, with 7 nucleotides matching TRBD1. The germline gives CDR1 PRHDT, CDR2 FYEKMQ (reference sequence). The CDR3 consists of 15 residues. V shed 5 bases, J shed 7 bases, and the junction held 10 bases outside the gene matches.

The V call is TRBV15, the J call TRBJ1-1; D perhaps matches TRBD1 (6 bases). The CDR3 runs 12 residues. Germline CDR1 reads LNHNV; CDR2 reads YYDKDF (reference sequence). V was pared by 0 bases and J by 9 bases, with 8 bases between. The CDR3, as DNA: TGTGCCACCAGCAGAGAAACAGGGCAAGCTTTCTTT. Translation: CATSRETGQAFF.

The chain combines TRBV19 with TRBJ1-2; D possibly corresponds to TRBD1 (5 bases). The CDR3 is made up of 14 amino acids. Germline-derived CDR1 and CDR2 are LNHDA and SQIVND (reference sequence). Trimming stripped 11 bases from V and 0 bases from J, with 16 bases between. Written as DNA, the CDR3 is TGTGCCGCCGGGGGGGACTGGGCTAACTATGGCTACACCTTC. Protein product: CAAGGDWANYGYTF.

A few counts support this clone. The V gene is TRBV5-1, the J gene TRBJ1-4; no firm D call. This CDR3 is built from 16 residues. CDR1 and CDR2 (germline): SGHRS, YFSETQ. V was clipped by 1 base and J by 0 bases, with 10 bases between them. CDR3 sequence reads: CASSLRAAATNEKLFF. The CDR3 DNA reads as TGCGCCAGCAGCTTGCGGGCCGCTGCAACTAATGAAAAACTGTTTTTT.

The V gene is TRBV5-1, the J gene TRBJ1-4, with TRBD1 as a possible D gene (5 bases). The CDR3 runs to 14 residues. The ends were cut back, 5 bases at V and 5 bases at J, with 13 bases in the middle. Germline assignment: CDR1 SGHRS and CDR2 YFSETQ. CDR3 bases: TGCGCCAGCAGAGAAGGGACGGCGAATGAAAAACTGTTTTTT. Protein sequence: CASREGTANEKLFF.

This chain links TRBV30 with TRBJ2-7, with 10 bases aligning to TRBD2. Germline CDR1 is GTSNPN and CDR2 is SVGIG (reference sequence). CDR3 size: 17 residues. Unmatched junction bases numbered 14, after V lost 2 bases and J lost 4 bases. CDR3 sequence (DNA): TGTGCCTGGAGTCCCCAGTGGGTAGCGGGAGGACCTTACGAGCAGTACTTC. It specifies CAWSPQWVAGGPYEQYF.